The source of this T cell receptor (beta chain) is a study of blood T cells in healthy people across ages. Study-wide findings and caveats: Donors of long life had a larger count of naive CD4+ cells and greater diversity than aged donors.

For this clonotype: Its antigen is currently unknown.

Sample-barcoded 5' priming and a J-beta primer mix drove a second PCR of roughly 6 to 12 cycles. TCRdb fed the 5' RACE reads into MiXCR, producing one record per CDR3 protein. The sample lists some 1,000,000 distinct CDR3 sequences, under 30% occurring once. Trimming stripped 0 bases from V and 5 bases from J, with 15 bases between. Germline-derived CDR1 and CDR2 are SGHRS and YFSETQ. This CDR3 has 15 residues. The same sample was also used in a study of T cells of mothers and their children. That paper states: It was related mother-child pairs that showed slightly higher overlap than unrelated pairs, without reaching significance.

The source material was blood. This TCR came from a girl between 2 and 10 years old in good health. The chain joins TRBV5-1 to TRBJ2-7, with D perhaps TRBD2 (5 bases). CDR3 sequence reads: CASSLAGSFGNEQYF. CDR3 coding DNA: TGCGCCAGCAGCTTGGCGGGGAGCTTCGGGAACGAGCAGTACTTC.